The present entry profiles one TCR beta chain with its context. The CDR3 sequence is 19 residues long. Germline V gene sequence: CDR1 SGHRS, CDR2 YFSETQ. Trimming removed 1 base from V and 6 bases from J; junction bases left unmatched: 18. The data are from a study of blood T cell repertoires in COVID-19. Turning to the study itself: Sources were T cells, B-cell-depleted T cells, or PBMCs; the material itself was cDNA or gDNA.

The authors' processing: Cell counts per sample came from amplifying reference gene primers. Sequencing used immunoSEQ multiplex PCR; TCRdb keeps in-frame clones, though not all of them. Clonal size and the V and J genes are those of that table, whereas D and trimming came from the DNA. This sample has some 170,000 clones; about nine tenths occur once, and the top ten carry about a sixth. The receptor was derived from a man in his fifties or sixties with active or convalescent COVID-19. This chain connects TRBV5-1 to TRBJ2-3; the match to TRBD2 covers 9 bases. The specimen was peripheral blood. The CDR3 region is CASSLFPTLTSGLGDTQYF. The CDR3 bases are TGCGCCAGCAGCTTGTTCCCAACGTTGACTAGCGGTTTAGGGGATACGCAGTATTTT.